A single sample gave rise to the 25 T cell receptor beta chains below, sequenced in a study of control samples from healthy donors and cancer patients. Clones were read by immunoSEQ multiplex PCR, and TCRdb kept only the in-frame ones, dropping some. Here the sample spans approximately 99,000 clones, around four fifths being singletons. The sequencing input was blood. The receptors derive from a man younger than 30 in good health.

A single count supports this clone. The chain uses TRBV27 and TRBJ2-7; the match to TRBD2 covers 9 bases. This CDR3 spans 15 amino acids. Looked up from germline, CDR1 is MNHEY and CDR2 is SMNVEV (reference sequence). Trimming cost V 1 base and J 1 base; bases outside gene matches: 2. CDR3 residues: CASSLLAGASYEQYV. CDR3 sequence (DNA): TGTGCCAGCAGTTTATTAGCGGGGGCGTCCTACGAGCAGTACGTC.

This sequence joins TRBV4-2 and TRBJ2-3; 9 bases fit TRBD2. The CDR3 is made up of 15 amino acids. Germline CDR1 LGHNA, CDR2 YNFKEQ. V dropped 10 bases and J dropped 3; count of bases not matched to a gene: 11. The CDR3 loop is CATQEASGETDTQYF. CDR3 nucleotides: TGTGCCACACAGGAGGCTAGCGGGGAGACAGATACGCAGTATTTT.

The genes are TRBV9 and TRBJ2-2, with a possible D match to TRBD1 (5 bases). V dropped 4 bases and J dropped 6 bases, with 13 bases sitting between them. CDR1 is SGDLS, CDR2 YYNGEE, per germline. The CDR3 runs 14 residues. In nucleotides, the CDR3 is TGTGCCAGCAGCCAGGGCCCTGGGTCCGGGGAGCTGTTTTTT. Protein product: CASSQGPGSGELFF. Full variable domain (rest looked up from reference TRBV9 and TRBJ2-2): DSGVTQTPKHLITATGQRVTLRCSPRSGDLSVYWYQQSLDQGLQFLIQYYNGEERAKGNILERFSAQQFPDLHSELNLSSLELGDSALYFCASSQGPGSGELFFGEGSRLTVL.

The gene calls are TRBV27 and TRBJ1-5; 7 nucleotides line up with TRBD1. Per the germline V gene, CDR1 is MNHEY and CDR2 is SMNVEV (reference sequence). The V and J ends lost 0 bases and 7 bases, in that order; junction bases with no gene match: 3. CDR3 length equals 14 residues. The CDR3 loop is CASSLSGRGQPQHF. CDR3 sequence (DNA): TGTGCCAGCAGTTTATCGGGCAGGGGGCAGCCCCAGCATTTT.

The chain recombines TRBV18 with TRBJ2-7; TRBD2 matches 8 bases. The ends lost 6 bases at V and 4 bases at J; junction bases unmatched: 11. The CDR3 runs to 15 residues. Per germline, CDR1 KGHSH and CDR2 LQKENI. The CDR3 here is CASSLERGIEYEQYF. The CDR3 coding sequence is TGTGCCAGCTCCCTTGAGCGGGGGATCGAATACGAGCAGTACTTC.

The J gene is TRBJ1-4, the V gene TRBV27, with 7 bases identical to TRBD1. Per the germline V gene, CDR1 is MNHEY and CDR2 is SMNVEV (reference sequence). V trimming: 6 bases; J trimming: 8 bases; junction bases outside the gene matches: 15. There are 16 residues in the CDR3. CDR3 sequence: CASRSYSGTVAEKLFF. The CDR3 DNA reads TGTGCCAGCAGGTCCTACTCCGGGACAGTAGCGGAAAAACTGTTTTTT. Filled out from reference TRBV27 and TRBJ1-4, the complete variable domain reads EAQVTQNPRYLITVTGKKLTVTCSQNMNHEYMSWYRQDPGLGLRQIYYSMNVEVTDKGDVPEGYKVSRKEKRNFPLILESPSPNQTSLYFCASRSYSGTVAEKLFFGSGTQLSVL.

V is TRBV6-5 and J is TRBJ1-2, with TRBD1 identical over 10 bases. V lost 0 bases to trimming and J lost 8 bases; unmatched junction nucleotides: 6. The CDR3 runs to 15 residues. Germline loops: CDR1 MNHEY, CDR2 SVGAGI. The CDR3 nucleotides are TGTGCCAGCAGTTACTCGAGGGACAGGGGAGGAGGCTACACCTTC. It translates to CASSYSRDRGGGYTF.

The CDR3 spells CASQPPVSGGLNTGELFF. The CDR3 nucleotides read TGCGCCAGCCAGCCACCCGTTAGCGGGGGTCTTAACACCGGGGAGCTGTTTTTT. V is TRBV5-1 and J is TRBJ2-2; 9 nucleotides match TRBD2. CDR3 length: 18 residues. Looked up from germline, CDR1 is SGHRS and CDR2 is YFSETQ. J lost 2 bases, V lost 7 bases, and 15 bases had no gene match.

The sample holds a few counts of this clone. The CDR3 spells CASSRDSFTDTQYF. Here the CDR3 DNA reads TGTGCCAGCAGTCGGGACAGTTTCACAGATACGCAGTATTTT. The J gene is TRBJ2-3, the V gene TRBV6-5, with 7 bases lining up with TRBD1. This CDR3 region has 14 residues. V lost 5 bases and J lost 2; bases outside the gene matches: 4. Germline-derived CDR1 and CDR2 are MNHEY and SVGAGI.

The chain carries TRBV6-5 and TRBJ2-7; 7 bases align to TRBD1. Germline V gene sequence: CDR1 MNHEY, CDR2 SVGAGI. This CDR3 is built from 14 residues. The trim removed 6 bases at V and 6 bases at J, leaving 11 bases unmatched. The CDR3 nucleotides are TGTGCCAGCAGCCCGGACAGGTCCCCCTCCGAGCAGTACTTC. Amino acid sequence: CASSPDRSPSEQYF.

The gene calls are TRBV11-2 and TRBJ1-5; TRBD1 matches 7 bases. Trimming removed 6 bases from V and 6 bases from J; junction bases left unmatched: 8. The CDR3 is 14 amino acids. CDR1 and CDR2 from the germline V gene are SGHAT and FQNNGV. CDR3 DNA sequence: TGTGCCAGCAGTCTACAGGGGTTTGGTCAGCCCCAGCATTTT. Protein product: CASSLQGFGQPQHF.

The rearrangement joins TRBV11-3 to TRBJ1-5; D gene ambiguous. Trimming took off 2 bases at V and 2 bases at J, with 10 bases between the two ends. Germline values: CDR1 SGHNT, CDR2 YENEEA. This CDR3 has 15 amino acids. CDR3 coding DNA: TGTGCCAGCAGCTTACTACGACTCGGCAATCAGCCCCAGCATTTT. It yields the protein CASSLLRLGNQPQHF. Combining the CDR3 with reference TRBV11-3 and TRBJ1-5 gives the whole variable domain EAGVVQSPRYKIIEKKQPVAFWCNPISGHNTLYWYLQNLGQGPELLIRYENEEAVDDSQLPKDRFSAERLKGVDSTLKIQPAELGDSAVYLCASSLLRLGNQPQHFGDGTRLSIL.

The chain couples TRBV12-3 or TRBV12-4 to TRBJ2-5; D could derive from TRBD1 or TRBD2 (6 bases each). The CDR3 spans 13 residues. The V end was cut by 7 bases, the J end by 7 bases, with 16 bases between. Here the CDR3 reads CASTWDSRGTQYF. Written as DNA, the CDR3 is TGTGCCAGCACCTGGGACTCCAGGGGGACCCAGTACTTC.

The chain combines TRBV19 with TRBJ2-3; perhaps TRBD2 as D (6 bases). The V and J ends lost 5 bases and 3 bases respectively, with 12 bases between them. The CDR3 length is 14 residues. CDR1 and CDR2 from the germline V gene are LNHDA and SQIVND (reference sequence). The CDR3 nucleotides are TGTGCCAGTAGTGCGACTAGAGGGACAGATACGCAGTATTTT. Its protein product is CASSATRGTDTQYF.

V and J are TRBV6-4 and TRBJ1-2, with 10 bases fitting TRBD1. V gave up 6 bases and J gave up 6 bases; unmatched junction bases: 7. CDR3 length: 14 amino acids. The germline V gene encodes CDR1 MRHNA and CDR2 SNTAGT. The CDR3 region is CASRPTGTGDGYTF. CDR3 bases: TGTGCCAGCAGACCAACCGGGACAGGGGATGGCTACACCTTC.

The chain couples TRBV6-5 to TRBJ1-2; D is ambiguous. V was trimmed by 8 bases and J by 6 bases, leaving 16 bases between them. CDR1 and CDR2 (germline): MNHEY, SVGAGI. CDR3 length: 13 residues. The CDR3 reads CASGPGVRDGYTF. The CDR3 coding sequence is TGTGCCAGCGGCCCCGGGGTTCGGGATGGCTACACCTTC.

V and J are TRBV3-1 (or the pseudogene TRBV3-2) and TRBJ1-2; D may be TRBD1 (6 bases). Germline values: CDR1 LGHDT, CDR2 YNNKEL (reference sequence). The CDR3 runs to 13 residues. V was shortened by 4 bases and J by 4 bases, with 10 bases between the two germline ends. CDR3 protein: CASSPGVSYGYTF. The CDR3 coding sequence is TGTGCCAGCAGCCCAGGGGTCTCCTATGGCTACACCTTC.

This clone was found once. The chain recombines TRBV24-1 with TRBJ2-1; D is perhaps TRBD1 (6 bases). The CDR3 length is 14 residues. Looked up from germline, CDR1 is KGHDR and CDR2 is SFDVKD. Trimming pared 4 bases from V and 10 bases from J, leaving 16 bases between. The CDR3 region is CATSDPDSLREQFF. CDR3 bases: TGTGCCACCAGTGACCCGGACAGTTTGAGGGAGCAGTTCTTC.

This chain joins TRBV3-1 (or the pseudogene TRBV3-2) and TRBJ1-2; perhaps TRBD1 as D (6 bases). In germline, CDR1 is LGHDT, CDR2 YNNKEL (reference sequence). V lost 3 bases, J lost 6 bases, and 14 bases lay in between. The CDR3 consists of 14 residues. This chain's CDR3 is CASSQVDRLHGYTF. In nucleotides, the CDR3 is TGTGCCAGCAGCCAGGTAGACAGGCTCCATGGCTACACCTTC.

The chain has TRBV7-8 and TRBJ2-1, with 8 bases matching TRBD2. The germline V gene has CDR1 SGHVS and CDR2 FQNEAQ. Trimming cost V 4 bases and J 7 bases; bases outside gene matches: 6. This CDR3 is 14 amino acids long. CDR3 bases: TGTGCCAGCAGCTGGACTAGCCTCGGGAATGAGCAGTTCTTC. This sequence encodes CASSWTSLGNEQFF.

This rearrangement joins TRBV3-1 (or the pseudogene TRBV3-2) to TRBJ2-5, with 7 positions matching TRBD2. V gave up 1 base and J gave up 0 bases; unmatched junction bases: 11. Germline CDR1 reads LGHDT; CDR2 reads YNNKEL (reference sequence). There are 18 residues in the CDR3. CDR3 region: CASSQVSVTSRYQETQYF. DNA for the CDR3: TGTGCCAGCAGCCAAGTATCGGTGACTAGCAGGTACCAAGAGACCCAGTACTTC.

V usage is TRBV13 and J usage is TRBJ2-6; a possible D gene is TRBD1 (6 bases). Germline V gene sequence: CDR1 PRHDT, CDR2 FYEKMQ (reference sequence). V was cut by 0 bases and J by 0 bases, with 15 bases left in between. The CDR3 contains 19 residues. The CDR3 DNA sequence: TGTGCCAGCAGCTTAGGGCAGGGGCTACAACACTCTGGGGCCAACGTCCTGACTTTC. Its protein is CASSLGQGLQHSGANVLTF.

This clone has just a few counts. The chain links TRBV11-2 to TRBJ1-1; tentatively, D is TRBD1 (6 bases). The CDR3 sequence is 12 residues long. Germline CDR1 reads SGHAT; CDR2 reads FQNNGV. V lost 0 bases, J lost 7 bases, and 6 bases lay in between. In nucleotides, the CDR3 is TGTGCCAGCAGCTTAGACAGGGGTGAAGCTTTCTTT. Protein product: CASSLDRGEAFF.

The chain links TRBV4-3 to TRBJ2-5; TRBD2 might be the D (5 bases). Germline CDR1 is LGHNA and CDR2 is YSLEER. The ends were cut back, 0 bases at V and 5 bases at J, with 13 bases in the middle. The CDR3 is 15 amino acids. This CDR3 reads CASSQDRTGRETQYF. CDR3 in DNA: TGCGCCAGCAGCCAAGATAGGACGGGAAGGGAGACCCAGTACTTC.

This clone was seen more than once but under ten times. The gene calls are TRBV19 and TRBJ2-6; a possible D gene is TRBD2 (5 bases). The germline V gene has CDR1 LNHDA and CDR2 SQIVND (reference sequence). V shed 3 bases and J shed 2 bases, with 11 bases lying between them. This CDR3 has 16 amino acids. CDR3 in amino acids: CASSMKEGTGANVLTF. The CDR3 DNA is TGTGCCAGTAGTATGAAAGAGGGTACTGGGGCCAACGTCCTGACTTTC.